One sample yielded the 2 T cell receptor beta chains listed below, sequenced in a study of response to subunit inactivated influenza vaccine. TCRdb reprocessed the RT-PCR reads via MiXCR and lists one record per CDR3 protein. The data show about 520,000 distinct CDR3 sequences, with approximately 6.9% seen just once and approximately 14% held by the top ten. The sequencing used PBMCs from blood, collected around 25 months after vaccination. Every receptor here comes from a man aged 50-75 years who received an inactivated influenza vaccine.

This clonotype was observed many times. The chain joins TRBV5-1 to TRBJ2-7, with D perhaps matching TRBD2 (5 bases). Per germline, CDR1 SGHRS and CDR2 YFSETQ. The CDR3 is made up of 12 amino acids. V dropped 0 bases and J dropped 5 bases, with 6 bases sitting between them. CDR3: CASSLAGDEQYF. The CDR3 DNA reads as TGCGCCAGCAGCTTGGCCGGGGACGAGCAGTACTTC.

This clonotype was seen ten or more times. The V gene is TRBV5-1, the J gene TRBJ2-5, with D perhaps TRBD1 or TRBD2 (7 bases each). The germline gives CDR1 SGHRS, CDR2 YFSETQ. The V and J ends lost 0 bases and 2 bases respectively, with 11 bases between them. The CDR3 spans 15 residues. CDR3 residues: CASSLAQGGQETQYF. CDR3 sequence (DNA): TGCGCCAGCAGCTTGGCCCAGGGGGGGCAAGAGACCCAGTACTTC.